A selection of T cell receptor beta chains follows, all from one sample in a study of cytomegalovirus exposure and HLA in healthy donors. Assay: immunoSEQ multiplex PCR; the TCRdb copy retains only in-frame clones and omits some. The data show 150,000 to 200,000 clones, about 85% seen once. The sequencing sample was made of PBMCs. The origin of the receptors is a man younger than 35 in good health and CMV-seropositive. Each CDR3 is given with its conserved first and last residue. The order of the fields is clone size, D gene, J gene, V gene, CDR3 DNA, CDR3 protein. The D gene is left open where the match is weak. Size values are once, few and many counts, or a class for expanded clones, and some rows have none.

NA | TRBD1 | TRBJ2-5 | TRBV5-1 | TGCGCCAGCAGCTTGGAGGGGGCCAGGGAGACCCAGTACTTC | CASSLEGARETQYF
once | NA | TRBJ1-1 | TRBV7-3 | TGTGCCAGCCGCGGGCTGAACACTGAAGCTTTCTTT | CASRGLNTEAFF
NA | TRBD2 | TRBJ2-3 | TRBV5-4 | TGTGCCAGCAGCCCAGAGCGGGGGCGATACACAGATACGCAGTATTTT | CASSPERGRYTDTQYF
NA | NA | TRBJ2-7 | TRBV2 | TGTGCCAGCAGTGAAGCGCCGGGGGTTCAGCAGTACTTC | CASSEAPGVQQYF
NA | NA | TRBJ2-3 | TRBV21-1 | TGTGCCAGCAGCAATCCCTCCCCCGACAGGGGGTCTCCCACAGATACGCAGTATTTT | CASSNPSPDRGSPTDTQYF
NA | NA | TRBJ1-2 | TRBV30 | TGTGCCTGGAGTGTACTTGATGGCTACACCTTC | CAWSVLDGYTF
NA | TRBD1 | TRBJ1-2 | TRBV10-3 | TGTGCCATCAGTGAGTCGAAAGGGACAGTTGCTAACTATGGCTACACCTTC | CAISESKGTVANYGYTF
NA | TRBD1 | TRBJ2-7 | TRBV9 | TGTGCCAGCAGCGGACCAGGGGGCGAGATCGACGAGCAGTACTTC | CASSGPGGEIDEQYF
few | NA | TRBJ2-2 | TRBV19 | TGTGCCAGTAGTATATCTCGGACATCCGGGGAGCTGTTTTTT | CASSISRTSGELFF
NA | NA | TRBJ2-5 | TRBV2 | TGTGCCAGCAGGTACACCCTTCAGGGGGAGACCCAGTACTTC | CASRYTLQGETQYF
NA | NA | TRBJ2-7 | TRBV6-1 | TGTGCCAGCAGTGAAGGGACTACCCACTACGAGCAGTACTTC | CASSEGTTHYEQYF
NA | NA | TRBJ2-3 | TRBV6-1 | TGTGCCAGCTTGTTGGTCGGGACAGATACGCAGTATTTT | CASLLVGTDTQYF
once | NA | TRBJ1-2 | TRBV5-1 | TGCGCCAGCAGCTTGGAAGCGGTGGAGGGCTACACCTTC | CASSLEAVEGYTF
NA | NA | TRBJ2-2 | TRBV30 | TGTGCCTGGAGTGTAGAGACGGGGAACACCGGGGAGCTGTTTTTT | CAWSVETGNTGELFF
NA | TRBD1 | TRBJ1-1 | TRBV5-1 | TGCGCCAGCAGCTTAACAGGGGGCGGCACTGAAGCTTTCTTT | CASSLTGGGTEAFF
NA | TRBD2 | TRBJ2-7 | TRBV5-1 | TGCGCCAGCACTTCTGGGGCTAGCGGTTTCGCCGAGCAGTACTTC | CASTSGASGFAEQYF
NA | NA | TRBJ1-1 | TRBV5-1 | TGCGCCAGCAGCTTGGAGGCCGGGAGTAACACTGAAGCTTTCTTT | CASSLEAGSNTEAFF
NA | NA | TRBJ1-4 | TRBV18 | TGTGCCAGCTTCAGGGGAAATAATGAAAAACTGTTTTTT | CASFRGNNEKLFF